The 25 T cell receptor beta chains given below trace back to one sample, sequenced in a study of cytomegalovirus exposure and HLA in healthy donors (dated by TCRdb to 2017 to 2019). Library preparation employed the immunoSEQ multiplex PCR assay. A mixture of 60 forward primers for TCR Vbeta segments and 13 reverse primers for TCR Jbeta segments was used in the multiplex PCR. The source is immuneACCESS, and TCRdb retained only in-frame sequences with V and J called. Part of the clones is not carried over; for the studies checked, unresolved V genes explain less than half of this, and the remainder is unexplained. For this sample the table gives about 160,000 clones, of which approximately 73% were detected only once. The ten top clones hold less than 1.5% of the sample. Sequencing was performed on PBMCs. These receptors were collected from a man in his forties or fifties in good health and CMV-seronegative.

This clone came up a few times. The chain has TRBV7-9 and TRBJ1-2, with 10 bases aligning to TRBD1. V gave up 5 bases and J gave up 7 bases; unmatched junction bases: 7. Per the germline V gene, CDR1 is SEHNR and CDR2 is FQNEAQ (reference sequence). The CDR3 is 14 amino acids. The CDR3 here is CASSKGQGSGGYTF. The CDR3 DNA reads TGTGCCAGCAGCAAGGGACAGGGGTCGGGTGGCTACACCTTC.

The chain links TRBV7-9 to TRBJ2-5, with D perhaps matching TRBD1 (6 bases). Trimming cost V 0 bases and J 4 bases, with 12 bases left between them. Germline V gene sequence: CDR1 SEHNR, CDR2 FQNEAQ (reference sequence). CDR3 length: 15 residues. The CDR3 DNA reads TGTGCCAGCAGCTTAGCCCCGAGAGGGGGAGAGACCCAGTACTTC. Translation: CASSLAPRGGETQYF.

V gene TRBV28 combines with J gene TRBJ2-7; no definite D call. Germline CDR1 and CDR2: MDHEN and SYDVKM. The CDR3 loop spans 12 amino acids. Trimming took 2 bases from V and 3 from J, leaving 5 bases between them. The CDR3 nucleotides read TGTGCCAGCAGTTTACTCCTCTACGAGCAGTACTTC. It encodes CASSLLLYEQYF.

This chain joins TRBV7-9 and TRBJ1-5; no clear D gene. Per germline, CDR1 SEHNR and CDR2 FQNEAQ (reference sequence). The length of the CDR3 is 12 residues. V was clipped by 1 base and J by 9 bases, with 7 bases between them. The CDR3 nucleotides read TGTGCCAGCAGCTTAGGCCAGTCGCCCCAGCATTTT. Translation: CASSLGQSPQHF. Together with reference TRBV7-9 and TRBJ1-5, the CDR3 gives the full variable domain: DTGVSQNPRHKITKRGQNVTFRCDPISEHNRLYWYRQTLGQGPEFLTYFQNEAQLEKSRLLSDRFSAERPKGSFSTLEIQRTEQGDSAMYLCASSLGQSPQHFGDGTRLSIL.

The chain joins TRBV7-9 to TRBJ1-4; possible D gene TRBD1, 6 bases. The CDR3 contains 16 residues. With 3 bases removed from V and 0 bases from J, the gap between germline ends came to 11 bases. CDR1 is SEHNR, CDR2 FQNEAQ, per germline (reference sequence). The CDR3 loop is CASSFRQASTNEKLFF. As DNA, the CDR3 is TGTGCCAGCAGCTTCCGACAGGCATCAACTAATGAAAAACTGTTTTTT. The variable domain in full, completed from reference TRBV7-9 and TRBJ1-4, reads DTGVSQNPRHKITKRGQNVTFRCDPISEHNRLYWYRQTLGQGPEFLTYFQNEAQLEKSRLLSDRFSAERPKGSFSTLEIQRTEQGDSAMYLCASSFRQASTNEKLFFGSGTQLSVL.

The chain employs TRBV7-2 and TRBJ1-3; no clear D. CDR1 is SGHTA, CDR2 FQGNSA, per germline. This CDR3 comprises 17 residues. Trimming removed 4 bases from V and 0 bases from J, with 16 bases in between. The CDR3 bases are TGTGCCAGCAGCTCTATAGCCGTCTCGAACTCTGGAAACACCATATATTTT. Translation gives CASSSIAVSNSGNTIYF. Together with reference TRBV7-2 and TRBJ1-3, the CDR3 gives the full variable domain: GAGVSQSPSNKVTEKGKDVELRCDPISGHTALYWYRQSLGQGLEFLIYFQGNSAPDKSGLPSDRFSAERTGGSVSTLTIQRTQQEDSAVYLCASSSIAVSNSGNTIYFGEGSWLTVV.

The chain recombines TRBV9 with TRBJ2-3; 8 bases are a match to TRBD2. The CDR3 is 15 residues long. The J segment lost 5 bases and the V segment lost 0 bases, leaving 5 bases of the junction unmatched. The germline gives CDR1 SGDLS, CDR2 YYNGEE. CDR3 sequence: CASSVVGGAGDTQYF. For the CDR3, the DNA is TGTGCCAGCAGCGTAGTCGGGGGGGCGGGAGATACGCAGTATTTT.

The chain combines TRBV30 with TRBJ1-1; 8 nucleotides match TRBD1. V lost 2 bases, J lost 4 bases, and 12 bases stayed unmatched. This CDR3 comprises 16 residues. CDR1 and CDR2 (germline): GTSNPN, SVGIG (reference sequence). Written as DNA, the CDR3 is TGTGCCTGGAGTTCGGCAGGGGGCGAAGTTTGCACTGAAGCTTTCTTT. This encodes CAWSSAGGEVCTEAFF. The full variable domain, rest sourced from reference TRBV30 and TRBJ1-1, is SQTIHQWPATLVQPVGSPLSLECTVEGTSNPNLYWYRQAAGRGLQLLFYSVGIGQISSEVPQNLSASRPQDRQFILSSKKLLLSDSGFYLCAWSSAGGEVCTEAFFGQGTRLTVV.

V gene TRBV28 combines with J gene TRBJ1-3; unclear D gene. The CDR3 is 15 residues long. The germline CDR1 and CDR2 sequences are MDHEN and SYDVKM. V gave up 1 base and J gave up 2 bases, with 9 bases separating them. The CDR3 DNA reads TGTGCCAGCAGTTTATTACGAAGAGCTGGAAACACCATATATTTT. Translated, it gives CASSLLRRAGNTIYF.

CDR3 coding DNA: TGTGCCAGCAGTTTTGGGTGGGGGGGTAGGGCCTACGAGCAGTACTTC. Its translation: CASSFGWGGRAYEQYF. The chain couples TRBV27 to TRBJ2-7, with 7 bases matching TRBD2. Looked up from germline, CDR1 is MNHEY and CDR2 is SMNVEV (reference sequence). The CDR3 runs 16 residues. V gave up 3 bases and J gave up 2 bases; unmatched junction bases: 10.

The genes are TRBV6-4 and TRBJ1-5; the D is unclear. Germline lookup yields CDR1 MRHNA and CDR2 SNTAGT. The CDR3 has 18 amino acids. V dropped 2 bases and J dropped 4 bases, with 21 bases sitting between them. This chain's CDR3 is CASSDPPAGIPQNQPQHF. The CDR3 DNA is TGTGCCAGCAGTGACCCGCCGGCGGGAATCCCCCAAAATCAGCCCCAGCATTTT.

The rearrangement joins TRBV5-1 to TRBJ1-4; perhaps TRBD1 as D (5 bases). V was clipped by 0 bases and J by 2 bases, with 8 bases between them. Germline V gene sequence: CDR1 SGHRS, CDR2 YFSETQ. This CDR3 region has 15 residues. CDR3 in DNA: TGCGCCAGCAGCTTGGAGGGGTCCACTAATGAAAAACTGTTTTTT. Amino acids: CASSLEGSTNEKLFF. Full variable domain (missing parts from reference TRBV5-1 and TRBJ1-4): KAGVTQTPRYLIKTRGQQVTLSCSPISGHRSVSWYQQTPGQGLQFLFEYFSETQRNKGNFPGRFSGRQFSNSRSEMNVSTLELGDSALYLCASSLEGSTNEKLFFGSGTQLSVL.

CDR3 amino acids: CASSPAWTAGADTQYF. The CDR3 DNA reads as TGCGCCAGCAGCCCAGCTTGGACTGCGGGGGCCGATACGCAGTATTTT. The chain carries TRBV4-1 and TRBJ2-3; D may be TRBD2 (7 bases). The CDR3 covers 16 residues. V lost 4 bases and J 6 bases, leaving 20 bases between the germline ends. Germline CDR1 is MGHRA and CDR2 is YSYEKL.

This sequence joins TRBV7-9 and TRBJ2-2; D call uncertain. This CDR3 has 13 residues. Trimming removed 4 bases from V and 3 bases from J, with 6 bases in between. Germline V gives CDR1 SEHNR, CDR2 FQNEAQ (reference sequence). The CDR3, as DNA: TGTGCCAGCAGCTCAAGCTACACCGGGGAGCTGTTTTTT. Amino acids: CASSSSYTGELFF.

The genes are TRBV19 and TRBJ2-3; 8 bases are a match to TRBD2. The CDR3 has 18 amino acids. The germline gives CDR1 LNHDA, CDR2 SQIVND (reference sequence). Germline trimming cut 7 bases from V and 3 bases from J; bases unmatched to any gene: 18. The CDR3 reads CASTRSRAGGARTDTQYF. DNA of the CDR3: TGTGCCAGTACCCGATCGCGAGCCGGGGGGGCCAGGACAGATACGCAGTATTTT.

This rearrangement joins TRBV11-2 to TRBJ2-1, with 9 positions matching TRBD2. Looked up from germline, CDR1 is SGHAT and CDR2 is FQNNGV. This CDR3 is 17 amino acids long. Unmatched junction bases numbered 11, after V lost 1 base and J lost 7 bases. The CDR3 DNA reads TGTGCCAGCAGCTTAGGGCTGGGGCGGGGGGGAGGAAATGAGCAGTTCTTC. It translates to CASSLGLGRGGGNEQFF.

The rearrangement uses TRBV23-1 and TRBJ1-5, with D maybe TRBD1 (6 bases). TRBV23-1 carries the ORF label, with uncertain function. This CDR3 comprises 15 residues. V was clipped by 7 bases and J by 4 bases, with 17 bases between them. Here the CDR3 reads CASIHWGPLNQPQHF. CDR3 nucleotide sequence: TGCGCCAGCATCCATTGGGGGCCTCTAAATCAGCCCCAGCATTTT.

The V call is TRBV11-2, the J call TRBJ1-5, with 9 bases lining up with TRBD1. The CDR3 extends over 15 amino acids. Germline CDR1 and CDR2: SGHAT and FQNNGV. V shed 5 bases, J shed 3 bases, and the junction held 5 bases outside the gene matches. DNA of the CDR3: TGTGCCAGCAGCCCGGACAGGGGTCTCAATCAGCCCCAGCATTTT. It specifies CASSPDRGLNQPQHF.

The rearrangement uses TRBV19 and TRBJ2-6; 8 positions match TRBD1. The CDR3 loop spans 17 amino acids. The V gene end was trimmed by 3 bases and the J gene end by 0 bases; junction bases not matched to a gene: 4. Germline V lookup: CDR1 LNHDA, CDR2 SQIVND (reference sequence). This chain's CDR3 is CASSIGTGISGANVLTF. For the CDR3, the DNA is TGTGCCAGTAGTATTGGGACAGGAATCTCTGGGGCCAACGTCCTGACTTTC.

This clone came up a few times. J is TRBJ2-3 and V is TRBV6-6, with 15 bases lining up with TRBD2. The J segment lost 3 bases and the V segment lost 8 bases, leaving 6 bases of the junction unmatched. CDR3 size: 16 residues. In germline, CDR1 is MNHNY, CDR2 SVGAGI (reference sequence). The CDR3 loop reads CASLGTSGGLTDTQYF. In DNA form, the CDR3 reads TGTGCCAGCCTCGGGACTAGCGGGGGGTTAACAGATACGCAGTATTTT.

The V and J genes are TRBV7-2 and TRBJ1-2; no firm D call. The CDR3 spans 12 residues. The ends were cut back, 2 bases at V and 8 bases at J, with 9 bases in the middle. CDR1 and CDR2 from the germline V gene are SGHTA and FQGNSA. CDR3 protein: CASSLNIEGYTF. The CDR3 coding sequence is TGTGCCAGCAGCTTAAATATAGAGGGCTACACCTTC.

The V and J genes are TRBV7-2 and TRBJ2-1; TRBD2 matches 12 bases. There are 14 residues in the CDR3. J gave up 7 bases and V 5 bases, and 3 bases lay outside the gene matches. From germline, CDR1 is SGHTA and CDR2 FQGNSA. The CDR3 spells CASSKGLAGNEQFF. The CDR3 region has the DNA TGTGCCAGCAGCAAGGGACTAGCGGGTAATGAGCAGTTCTTC.

The J gene is TRBJ2-7, the V gene TRBV7-6; possibly TRBD2 for D (6 bases). CDR3 length: 13 amino acids. CDR1 and CDR2 from the germline V gene are SGHVS and FNYEAQ. V lost 8 bases, J lost 2 bases, and 13 bases lay in between. CDR3 amino acids: CASSLGEAYEQYF. The CDR3 nucleotides are TGTGCCAGCTCCTTAGGGGAGGCCTACGAGCAGTACTTC.

The chain has TRBV11-2 and TRBJ2-7; TRBD2 agrees at 11 bases. Trimming removed 8 bases from V and 6 bases from J; junction bases left unmatched: 15. Germline V gives CDR1 SGHAT, CDR2 FQNNGV. This CDR3 is 16 amino acids long. CDR3 sequence (DNA): TGTGCCAGCGCTGGGGCTAGCGGGGGGTCAGGGGCCGAGCAGTACTTC. Protein sequence: CASAGASGGSGAEQYF.

The chain is built from TRBV4-3 and TRBJ2-7; 7 bases fit TRBD2. CDR1 and CDR2 from the germline V gene are LGHNA and YSLEER. V trimming: 1 base; J trimming: 2 bases; junction bases outside the gene matches: 11. The CDR3 runs 17 residues. CDR3 sequence reads: CASSQGAGAGVTYEQYF. The CDR3, as DNA: TGCGCCAGCAGCCAAGGCGCCGGGGCGGGGGTCACCTACGAGCAGTACTTC.